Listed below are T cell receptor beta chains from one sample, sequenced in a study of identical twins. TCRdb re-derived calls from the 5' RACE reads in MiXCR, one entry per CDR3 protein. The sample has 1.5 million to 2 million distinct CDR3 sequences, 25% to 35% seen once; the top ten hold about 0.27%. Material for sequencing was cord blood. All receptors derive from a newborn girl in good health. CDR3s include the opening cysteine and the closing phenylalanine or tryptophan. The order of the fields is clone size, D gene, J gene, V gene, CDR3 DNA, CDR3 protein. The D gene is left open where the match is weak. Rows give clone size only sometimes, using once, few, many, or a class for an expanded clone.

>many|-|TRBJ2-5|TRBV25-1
TGTGCCAGCAGTGAACAACTATACCGGCGGGAGACCCAGTACTTC
CASSEQLYRRETQYF
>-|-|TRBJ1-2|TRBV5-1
TGCGCCAGCAGCTTGGTTTTCGGTAGAGGCTATGGCTACACCTTC
CASSLVFGRGYGYTF
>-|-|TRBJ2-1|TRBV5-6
TGTGCCAGCAGCTTGCCCGGGTGGGACAATGAGCAGTGCTTC
CASSLPGWDNEQCF
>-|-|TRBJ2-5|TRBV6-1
TGTGCCAGCAGTGTTGGCATCGCGGAGACCCAGTACTTC
CASSVGIAETQYF
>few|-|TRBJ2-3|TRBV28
TGTGCCAGCAGTTTACCCCCTTCGCGAGGTGGTAGAAGGAATACGCAGTATTTT
CASSLPPSRGGRRNTQYF
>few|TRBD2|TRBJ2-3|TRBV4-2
TGTGCCAGCAGCCAAGAGCTGGGGCCGGGAGGGGATACGCAGTATTTT
CASSQELGPGGDTQYF
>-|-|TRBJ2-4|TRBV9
TGTGCCAGCAGCGTAGTGGGGCAGTACTTC
CASSVVGQYF
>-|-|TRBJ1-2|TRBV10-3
TGTGCCATCAGTGAGGGTGGTGGCCACACCTTC
CAISEGGGHTF
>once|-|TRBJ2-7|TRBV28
TGTGCCAGCAGTCTGACGGGACTCCTGTCCTACAATGAGCAGTACTTC
CASSLTGLLSYNEQYF
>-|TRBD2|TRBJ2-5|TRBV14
TGTGCCAGCAGCCAGACTAGCGGGAGTACTCAAGAGACCCAGTACTTC
CASSQTSGSTQETQYF
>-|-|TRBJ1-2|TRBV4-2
TGTGCCAGCAGCCAAGCCCTGGACGGAGACTATGGCTACACCTTC
CASSQALDGDYGYTF
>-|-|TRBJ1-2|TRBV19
TGTGCCAGTAGTATTCCCAGGGCCTATGGCTACACCTTC
CASSIPRAYGYTF
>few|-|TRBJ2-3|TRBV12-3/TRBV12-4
TGTGCCAGCAGTCCCATAGGGGAGCACACAGATACGCAGTATTTT
CASSPIGEHTDTQYF
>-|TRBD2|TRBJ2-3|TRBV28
TGTGCCAGCAGTGGAGGGACTAGCGGGGTGGATACGCAGTATTTT
CASSGGTSGVDTQYF
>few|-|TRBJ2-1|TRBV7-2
TGTGCCAGCAGCGGAAGCGGTGGCGGGCAGTTCTTC
CASSGSGGGQFF
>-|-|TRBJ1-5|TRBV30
TGTGCCTGGAGTGTACAGGGAGGCAATCAGCCCCAGCATTTT
CAWSVQGGNQPQHF
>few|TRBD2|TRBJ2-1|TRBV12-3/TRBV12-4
TGTGCCAGCAGTTTGGCAAGAGCGGGAATAACATCCTACAATGAGCAGTTCTTC
CASSLARAGITSYNEQFF
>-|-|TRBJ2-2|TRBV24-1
TGTGCCACCAATACGCCCGAAAACACCGGGGAGCTGTTTTTT
CATNTPENTGELFF
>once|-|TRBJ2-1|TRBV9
TGTGCCAGCAGCGTAGAGGCAGGGTCCCAAGAGACCCAGTTCTTC
CASSVEAGSQETQFF
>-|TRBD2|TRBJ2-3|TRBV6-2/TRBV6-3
TGTGCCAGCAGCGCCGGGACTAGCGGGAGGGCCCGCACAGATACGCAGTATTTT
CASSAGTSGRARTDTQYF
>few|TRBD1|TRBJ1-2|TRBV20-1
TGCAGTGCTAGAGAACCCGGGACAGCCTATGGCTACACCTTC
CSAREPGTAYGYTF
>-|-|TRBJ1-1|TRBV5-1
TGCGCCAGCAGCTCCCGGACAGTCATGAACACTGAAGCTTTCTTT
CASSSRTVMNTEAFF
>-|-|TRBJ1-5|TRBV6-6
TGTGCCAGCAGTTACTCGGACAGCCTATATGGCAATCAGCCCCAGCATTTT
CASSYSDSLYGNQPQHF
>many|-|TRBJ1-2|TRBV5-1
TGCGCCAGCAGCTTGGGACATAACTATGGCTACACCTTC
CASSLGHNYGYTF
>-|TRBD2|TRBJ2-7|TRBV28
TGTGCCAGCAGACCTAGCGGGGAAACCTACGAGCAGTACTTC
CASRPSGETYEQYF
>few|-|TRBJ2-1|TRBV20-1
TGCAGTGCTAGAATGCCAGGGACATACAATGCGCAGTTCTTC
CSARMPGTYNAQFF
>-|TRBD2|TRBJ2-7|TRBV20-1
TGCAGTGCTAGAGCAACTAGCGGGTTCTACGAGCAGTACTTC
CSARATSGFYEQYF
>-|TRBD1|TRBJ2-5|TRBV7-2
TGTGCCAGCAGCTTAGGGCCGGGACAGGGATTAGAGGAGACCCAGTACTTC
CASSLGPGQGLEETQYF
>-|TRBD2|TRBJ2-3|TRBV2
TGTGCCAGCGGCGGGAGGTCGCGCACAGATACGCAGTATTTT
CASGGRSRTDTQYF
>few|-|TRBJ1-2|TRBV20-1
TGCAGTGCGTCGGGGATGCCCTATGGCTACACCTTC
CSASGMPYGYTF
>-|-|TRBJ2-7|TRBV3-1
TGTGCCAGCAGCCAGCTCGTAAAGGGGGAGCAGTACTTC
CASSQLVKGEQYF
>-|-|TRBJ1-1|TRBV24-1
TGTGCCACCGCGGGGAAAGGCGCGAACACTGAAGCTTTCTTT
CATAGKGANTEAFF
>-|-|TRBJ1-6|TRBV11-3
TGTGCCAGCAGCCGGGACTTTAATTCACCCCTCCACTTT
CASSRDFNSPLHF
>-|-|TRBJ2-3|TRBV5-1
TGCGCCAGCAGCTTGTTTATTCCAGATACGCAGTATTTT
CASSLFIPDTQYF
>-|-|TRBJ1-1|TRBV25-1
TGTGCCAGCAGTGACGGGAGTGGGGACACTGAAGCTTTCTTT
CASSDGSGDTEAFF
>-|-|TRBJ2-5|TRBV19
TGTGCCAGTAGTATATTTTCGGGTATACAAGAGACCCAGTACTTC
CASSIFSGIQETQYF
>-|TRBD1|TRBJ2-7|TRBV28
TGTGCCAGCATCGACAGGGGGGGACTTTTCTACGAGCAGTACTTC
CASIDRGGLFYEQYF
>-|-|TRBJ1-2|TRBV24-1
TGTGCCACCAGTGACCGTCAAACTTTGGGGGGCTACACCTTC
CATSDRQTLGGYTF
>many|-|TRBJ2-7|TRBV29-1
TGCAGCGTTGTAGGGAGCCCTTACGAGCAGTACTTC
CSVVGSPYEQYF
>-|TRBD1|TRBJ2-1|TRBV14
TGTGCCAGCAGATCTTCCCCGGGACAGGGGGCCGATTACAATGAGCAGTTCTTC
CASRSSPGQGADYNEQFF
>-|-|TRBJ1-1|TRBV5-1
TGCGCCAGCAGCGTCGGGGAACGGGCTTTCTTT
CASSVGERAFF
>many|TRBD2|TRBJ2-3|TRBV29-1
TGCAGCGTTCAAAGCGGGGGGGCCCTCACAGATACGCAGTATTTT
CSVQSGGALTDTQYF
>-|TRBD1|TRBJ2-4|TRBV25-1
TGTGCCAGCAGTGACCGGACAGGGGTTTGGTCCTACAATGAGCAGTACTTC
CASSDRTGVWSYNEQYF
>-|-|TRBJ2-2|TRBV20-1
TGCAGTGCGCTACCCGACCGGCACGGGGAGCTGTTTTTT
CSALPDRHGELFF
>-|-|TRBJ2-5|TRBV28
TGTGCCAGCAGTTTATCGTCTAGTGGGAGGGAGACCCAGTACTTC
CASSLSSSGRETQYF
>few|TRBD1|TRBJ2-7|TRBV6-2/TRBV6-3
TGTGCCAGCAGTTACTCGATGTGGACAGGGTCCTACGAGCAGTACTTC
CASSYSMWTGSYEQYF
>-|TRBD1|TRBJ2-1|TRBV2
TGTGCCGGCAGTGATGAGACAGGGGGTAATGAGCAGTTCTTC
CAGSDETGGNEQFF
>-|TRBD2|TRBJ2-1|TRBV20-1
TGCAGTGCTAGTGCCCCCCTAAGGACTAGCGGGAGCTACAATGAGCAGTTCTTC
CSASAPLRTSGSYNEQFF
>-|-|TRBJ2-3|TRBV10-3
TGTGCCATCACCGGGGCCAGCACAGATACGCAGTATTTT
CAITGASTDTQYF
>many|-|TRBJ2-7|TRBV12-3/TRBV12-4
TGTGCCAGCAGCCAAACCAGGGGTACAGAGCAGTACTTC
CASSQTRGTEQYF
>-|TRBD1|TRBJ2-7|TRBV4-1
TGCGCCAGCAGCCAACCCGGGACAGGGCACTACGAGCAGTACTTC
CASSQPGTGHYEQYF
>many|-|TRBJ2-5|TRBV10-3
TGTGCCACAGGGGAAGAGACCCAGTACTTC
CATGEETQYF
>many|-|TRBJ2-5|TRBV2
TGTGCCAGCGCATCTGACTACTACCAAGAGACCCAGTACTTC
CASASDYYQETQYF
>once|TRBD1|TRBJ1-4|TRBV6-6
TGTGCCAGCAGTTACGGTGGTCAGGGGGAGTTGGGAAAACTGTTTTTT
CASSYGGQGELGKLFF
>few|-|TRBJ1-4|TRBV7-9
TGTGCCAGCAGCCCCTCCTGCCAGGAAAAACTGTTTTTT
CASSPSCQEKLFF
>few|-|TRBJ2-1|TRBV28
TGTGCCAGCAGTTTGCCCCGGGGGACTAATGAGCAGTTCTTC
CASSLPRGTNEQFF
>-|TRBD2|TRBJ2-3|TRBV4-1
TGCGCCAGCAGCCATCGGACTAGCGGGGTGGTGGGCACAGATACGCAGTATTTT
CASSHRTSGVVGTDTQYF